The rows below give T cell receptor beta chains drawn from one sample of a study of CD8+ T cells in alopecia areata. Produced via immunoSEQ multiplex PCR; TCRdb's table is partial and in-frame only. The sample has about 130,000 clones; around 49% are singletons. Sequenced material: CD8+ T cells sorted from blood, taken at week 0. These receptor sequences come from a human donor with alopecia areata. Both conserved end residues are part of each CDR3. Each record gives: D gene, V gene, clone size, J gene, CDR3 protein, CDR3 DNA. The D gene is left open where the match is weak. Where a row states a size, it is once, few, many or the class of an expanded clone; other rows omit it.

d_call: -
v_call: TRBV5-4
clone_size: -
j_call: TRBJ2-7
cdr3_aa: CASSRDLADHEQYF
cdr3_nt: TGTGCCAGCAGCCGTGATCTAGCAGACCACGAGCAGTACTTC

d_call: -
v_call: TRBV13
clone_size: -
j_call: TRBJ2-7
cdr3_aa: CASSPGRSYEQYF
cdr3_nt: TGTGCCAGCAGCCCAGGGAGATCCTACGAGCAGTACTTC

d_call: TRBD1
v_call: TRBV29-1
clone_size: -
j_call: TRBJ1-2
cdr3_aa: CSVDDRDGYGYTF
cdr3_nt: TGCAGCGTAGATGACAGGGACGGCTATGGCTACACCTTC

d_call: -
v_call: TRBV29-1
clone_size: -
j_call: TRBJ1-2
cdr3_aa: CSVEDGAAIYGYTF
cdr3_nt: TGCAGCGTTGAAGATGGGGCAGCGATCTATGGCTACACCTTC

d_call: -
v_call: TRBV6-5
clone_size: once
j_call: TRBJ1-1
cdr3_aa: CASRDWTVNTEAFF
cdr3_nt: TGTGCCAGCAGAGATTGGACAGTAAACACTGAAGCTTTCTTT

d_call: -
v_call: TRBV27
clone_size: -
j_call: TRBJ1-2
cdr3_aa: CASSLTTNYGYTF
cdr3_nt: TGTGCCAGCAGTTTAACGACTAACTATGGCTACACCTTC

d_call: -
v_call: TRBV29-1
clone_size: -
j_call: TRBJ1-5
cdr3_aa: CSVIGDGNQPQHF
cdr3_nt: TGCAGCGTTATCGGCGATGGCAATCAGCCCCAGCATTTT

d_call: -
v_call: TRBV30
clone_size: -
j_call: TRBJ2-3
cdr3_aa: CAFGAGDTQYF
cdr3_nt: TGTGCCTTTGGGGCAGGGGATACGCAGTATTTT

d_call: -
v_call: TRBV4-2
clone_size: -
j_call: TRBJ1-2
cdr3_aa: CASSQGRGPSYGYTF
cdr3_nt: TGTGCCAGCAGCCAAGGCAGGGGACCGTCGTATGGCTACACCTTC

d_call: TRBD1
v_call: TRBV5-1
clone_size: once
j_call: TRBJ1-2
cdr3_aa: CASSLTGGAWYGYTF
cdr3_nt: TGCGCCAGCAGCTTGACAGGGGGCGCTTGGTATGGCTACACCTTC

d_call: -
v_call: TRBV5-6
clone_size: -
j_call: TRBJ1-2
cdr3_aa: CASSLERVHGYTF
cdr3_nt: TGTGCCAGCAGCTTGGAAAGGGTTCATGGCTACACCTTC